This T cell receptor (beta chain) was found in a study of blood T cell repertoires in COVID-19. Study at large: The study drew acute and convalescent COVID-19 samples from the United States, Italy and Spain. PBMCs, B-cell-depleted T cells, or T cells provided the cDNA or gDNA that made up the material.

As processed by the authors: Nucleated cell counts were estimated from reference gene primer amplification. The method was immunoSEQ multiplex PCR; TCRdb's version includes in-frame clones alone and lacks a portion of them. V and J calls and clone size come straight from that table; D and trimming were deduced from the DNA. The profile shows approximately 62,000 clones, 80% to 90% of them singletons. V was pared by 3 bases and J by 2 bases, with 4 bases of the junction left unmatched. This CDR3 region has 16 residues. Germline CDR1 is SGHKS and CDR2 is YYEKEE (reference sequence). This chain connects TRBV5-5 to TRBJ2-3; 12 bases fit TRBD2. Specimen: peripheral blood. This sequence originates from an older man with acute or convalescent COVID-19. CDR3 DNA: TGTGCCAGCAGCTCCCGACTAGCGGGGGCCACAGATACGCAGTATTTT. Protein: CASSSRLAGATDTQYF.